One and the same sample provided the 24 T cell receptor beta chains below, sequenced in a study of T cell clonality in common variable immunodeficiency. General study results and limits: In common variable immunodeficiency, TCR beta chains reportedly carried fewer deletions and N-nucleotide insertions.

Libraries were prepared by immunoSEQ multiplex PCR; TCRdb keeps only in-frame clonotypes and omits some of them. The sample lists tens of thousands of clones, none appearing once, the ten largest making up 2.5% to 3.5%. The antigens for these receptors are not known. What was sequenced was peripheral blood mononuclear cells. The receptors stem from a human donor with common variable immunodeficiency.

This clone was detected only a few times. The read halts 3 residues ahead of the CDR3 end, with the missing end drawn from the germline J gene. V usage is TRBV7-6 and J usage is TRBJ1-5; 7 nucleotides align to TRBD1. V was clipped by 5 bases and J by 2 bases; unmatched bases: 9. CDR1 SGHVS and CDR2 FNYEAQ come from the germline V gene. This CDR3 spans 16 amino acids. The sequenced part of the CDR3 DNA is TGTGCCAGCAGCGCAGACAGGGCGGAAGGCAATCAGCCC. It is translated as CASSADRAEGNQP. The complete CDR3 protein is CASSADRAEGNQPQHF.

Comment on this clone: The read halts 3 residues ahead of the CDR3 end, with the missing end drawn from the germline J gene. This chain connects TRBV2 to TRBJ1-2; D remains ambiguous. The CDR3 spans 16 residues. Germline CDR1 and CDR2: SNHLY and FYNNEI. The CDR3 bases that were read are TGTGCCAGCAGTGTCTCATCCCGGGGAGGATCTGAAGGC. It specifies CASSVSSRGGSEG. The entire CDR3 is CASSVSSRGGSEGYTF.

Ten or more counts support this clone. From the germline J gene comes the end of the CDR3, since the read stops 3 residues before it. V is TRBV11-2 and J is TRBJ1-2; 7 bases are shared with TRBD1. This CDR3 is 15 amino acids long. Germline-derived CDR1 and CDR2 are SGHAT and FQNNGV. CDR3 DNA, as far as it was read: TGTGCCAGCAGCTCAATATACAGGGGATTGGGGGGC. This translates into CASSSIYRGLGG. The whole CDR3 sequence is CASSSIYRGLGGYTF.

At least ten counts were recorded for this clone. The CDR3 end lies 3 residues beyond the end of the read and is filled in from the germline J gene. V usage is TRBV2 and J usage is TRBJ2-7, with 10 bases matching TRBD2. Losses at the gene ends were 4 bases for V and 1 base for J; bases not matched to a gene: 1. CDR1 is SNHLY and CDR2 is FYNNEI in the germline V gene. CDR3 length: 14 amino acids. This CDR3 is CASSGTSGSYEQYF. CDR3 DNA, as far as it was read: TGTGCCAGCAGTGGGACTAGCGGATCCTACGAG.

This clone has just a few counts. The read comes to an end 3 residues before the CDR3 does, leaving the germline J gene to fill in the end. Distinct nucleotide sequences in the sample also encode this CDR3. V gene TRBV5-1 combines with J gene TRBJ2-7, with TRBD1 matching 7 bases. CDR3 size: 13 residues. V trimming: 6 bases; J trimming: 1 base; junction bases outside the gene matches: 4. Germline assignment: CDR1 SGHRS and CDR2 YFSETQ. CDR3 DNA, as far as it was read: TGCGCCAGCACGGGACAGCTGTCCTACGAG. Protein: CASTGQLSYE. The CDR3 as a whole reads CASTGQLSYEQYF.

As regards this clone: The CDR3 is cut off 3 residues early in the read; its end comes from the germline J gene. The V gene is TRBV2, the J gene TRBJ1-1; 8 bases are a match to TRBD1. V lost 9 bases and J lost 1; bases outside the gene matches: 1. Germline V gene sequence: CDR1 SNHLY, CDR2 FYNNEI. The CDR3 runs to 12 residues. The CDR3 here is CASGTGNTEAFF. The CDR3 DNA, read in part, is TGTGCCAGTGGGACAGGGAACACTGAA.

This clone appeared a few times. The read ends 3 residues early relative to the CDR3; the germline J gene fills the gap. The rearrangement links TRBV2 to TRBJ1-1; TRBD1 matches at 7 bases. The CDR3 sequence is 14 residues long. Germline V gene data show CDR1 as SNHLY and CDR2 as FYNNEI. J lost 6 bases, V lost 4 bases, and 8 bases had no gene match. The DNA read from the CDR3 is TGTGCCAGCAGTGCGACAGGGCAAGCGGCTGAA. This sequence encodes CASSATGQAAE. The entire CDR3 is CASSATGQAAEAFF.

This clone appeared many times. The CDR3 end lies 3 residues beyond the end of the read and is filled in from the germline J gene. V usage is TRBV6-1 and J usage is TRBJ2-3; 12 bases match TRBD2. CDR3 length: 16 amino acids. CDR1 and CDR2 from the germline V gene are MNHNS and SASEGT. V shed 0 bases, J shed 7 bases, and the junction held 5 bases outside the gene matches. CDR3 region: CASSEALAGGPNTQYF. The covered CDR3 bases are TGTGCCAGCAGTGAAGCCCTAGCGGGAGGGCCAAATACG.

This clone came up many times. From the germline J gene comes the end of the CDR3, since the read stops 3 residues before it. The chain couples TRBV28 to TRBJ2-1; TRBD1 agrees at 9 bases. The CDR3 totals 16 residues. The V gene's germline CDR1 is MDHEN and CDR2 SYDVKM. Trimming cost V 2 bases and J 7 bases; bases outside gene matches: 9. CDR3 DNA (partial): TGTGCCAGCAGTTTAAATTTGGGACAGGGAAGGAATGAG. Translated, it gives CASSLNLGQGRNE. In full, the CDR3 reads CASSLNLGQGRNEQFF.

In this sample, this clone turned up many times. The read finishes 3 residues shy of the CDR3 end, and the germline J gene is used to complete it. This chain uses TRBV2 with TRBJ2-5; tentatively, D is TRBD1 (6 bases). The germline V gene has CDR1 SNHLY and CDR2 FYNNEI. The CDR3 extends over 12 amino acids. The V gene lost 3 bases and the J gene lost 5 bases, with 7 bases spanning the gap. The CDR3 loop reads CASSEGAETQYF. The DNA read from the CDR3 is TGTGCCAGCAGTGAGGGGGCCGAGACC.

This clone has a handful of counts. The CDR3 is CASSLVGSSYEQYF. CDR3 bases read: TGCGCCAGCAGCTTGGTTGGCAGCTCCTACGAG. V gene TRBV5-1 combines with J gene TRBJ2-7, with D uncertain. From the germline J gene comes the end of the CDR3, since the read stops 3 residues before it. Germline CDR1 is SGHRS and CDR2 is YFSETQ. The V and J ends lost 0 bases and 0 bases respectively, with 7 bases between them. The CDR3 has 14 amino acids.

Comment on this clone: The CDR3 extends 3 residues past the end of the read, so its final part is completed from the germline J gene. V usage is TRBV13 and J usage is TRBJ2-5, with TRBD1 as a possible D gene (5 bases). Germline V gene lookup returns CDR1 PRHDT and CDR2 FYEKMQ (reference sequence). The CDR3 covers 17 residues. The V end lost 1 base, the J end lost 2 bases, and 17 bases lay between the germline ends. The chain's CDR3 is CASSLEILKGPQETQYF. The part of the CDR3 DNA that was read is TGTGCCAGCAGCTTAGAGATTCTTAAGGGGCCACAAGAGACC.

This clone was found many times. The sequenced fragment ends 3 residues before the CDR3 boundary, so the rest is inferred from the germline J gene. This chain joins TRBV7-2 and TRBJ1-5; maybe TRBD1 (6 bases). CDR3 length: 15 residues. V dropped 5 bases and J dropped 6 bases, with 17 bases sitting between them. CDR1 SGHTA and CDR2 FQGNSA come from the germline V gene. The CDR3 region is CASSLGGGFTQPQHF. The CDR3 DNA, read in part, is TGTGCCAGCAGCCTCGGGGGGGGCTTTACTCAGCCC.

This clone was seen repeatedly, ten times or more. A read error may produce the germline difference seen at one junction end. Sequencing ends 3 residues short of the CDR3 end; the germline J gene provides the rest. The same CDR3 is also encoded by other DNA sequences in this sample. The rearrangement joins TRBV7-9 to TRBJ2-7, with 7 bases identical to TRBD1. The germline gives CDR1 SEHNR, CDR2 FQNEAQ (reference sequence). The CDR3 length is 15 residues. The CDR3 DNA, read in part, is TGTGCCAGTAGCTCCGGGACAGCTAAGACGTACGAG. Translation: CASSSGTAKTYE. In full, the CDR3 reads CASSSGTAKTYEQYF.

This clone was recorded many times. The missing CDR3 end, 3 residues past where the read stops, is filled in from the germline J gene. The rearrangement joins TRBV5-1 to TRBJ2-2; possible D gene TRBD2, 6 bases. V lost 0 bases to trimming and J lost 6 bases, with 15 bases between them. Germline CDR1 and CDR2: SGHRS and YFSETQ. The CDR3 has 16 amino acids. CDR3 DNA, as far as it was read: TGCGCCAGCAGCTTGGGATTAGGAGGGGCAGCCGGGGAG. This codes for CASSLGLGGAAGE. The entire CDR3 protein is CASSLGLGGAAGELFF.

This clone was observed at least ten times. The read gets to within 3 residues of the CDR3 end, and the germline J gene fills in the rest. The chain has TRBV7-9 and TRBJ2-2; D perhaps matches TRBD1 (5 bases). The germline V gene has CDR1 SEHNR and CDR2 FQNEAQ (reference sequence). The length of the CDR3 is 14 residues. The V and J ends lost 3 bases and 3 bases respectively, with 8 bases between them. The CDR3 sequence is CASSFGRDTGELFF. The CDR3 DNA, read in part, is TGTGCCAGCAGCTTTGGCAGGGACACCGGGGAG.

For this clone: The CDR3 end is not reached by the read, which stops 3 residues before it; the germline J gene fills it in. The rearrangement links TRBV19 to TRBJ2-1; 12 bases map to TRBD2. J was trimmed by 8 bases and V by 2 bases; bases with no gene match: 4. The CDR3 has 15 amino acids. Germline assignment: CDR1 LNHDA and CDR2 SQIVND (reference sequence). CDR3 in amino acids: CASSILAGGPDEQFF. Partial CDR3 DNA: TGTGCCAGTAGTATACTAGCGGGAGGGCCGGATGAG.

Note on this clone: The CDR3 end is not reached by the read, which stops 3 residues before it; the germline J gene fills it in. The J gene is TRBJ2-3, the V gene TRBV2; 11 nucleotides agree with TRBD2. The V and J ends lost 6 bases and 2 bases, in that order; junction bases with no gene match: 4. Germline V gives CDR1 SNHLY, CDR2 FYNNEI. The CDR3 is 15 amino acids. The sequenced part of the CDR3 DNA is TGTGCCAGCAGCAAACTAGCGGGAGTCACAGATACG. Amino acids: CASSKLAGVTDT. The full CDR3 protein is CASSKLAGVTDTQYF.

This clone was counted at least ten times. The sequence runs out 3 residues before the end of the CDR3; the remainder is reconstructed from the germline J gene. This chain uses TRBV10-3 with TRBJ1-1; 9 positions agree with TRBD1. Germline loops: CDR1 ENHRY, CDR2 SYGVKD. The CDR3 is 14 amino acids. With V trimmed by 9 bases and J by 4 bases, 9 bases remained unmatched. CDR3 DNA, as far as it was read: TGTGCCATTTGGGACAGGGATCGGAGCACTGAA. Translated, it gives CAIWDRDRSTE. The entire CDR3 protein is CAIWDRDRSTEAFF.

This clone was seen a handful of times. CDR3 in amino acids: CASSSGREYEHRSYNEQFF. The CDR3 bases that were read are TGTGCCAGCAGTTCAGGGAGGGAGTACGAACACCGCTCCTACAATGAG. V is TRBV2 and J is TRBJ2-1; 7 nucleotides match TRBD2. The CDR3 extends 3 residues past the end of the read, so its final part is completed from the germline J gene. Germline assignment: CDR1 SNHLY and CDR2 FYNNEI. The trim removed 5 bases at V and 0 bases at J, leaving 16 bases unmatched. The CDR3 has 19 amino acids. The whole variable domain, remainder taken from reference TRBV2 and TRBJ2-1, is EPEVTQTPSHQVTQMGQEVILRCVPISNHLYFYWYRQILGQKVEFLVSFYNNEISEKSEIFDDQFSVERPDGSNFTLKIRSTKLEDSAMYFCASSSGREYEHRSYNEQFFGPGTRLTVL.

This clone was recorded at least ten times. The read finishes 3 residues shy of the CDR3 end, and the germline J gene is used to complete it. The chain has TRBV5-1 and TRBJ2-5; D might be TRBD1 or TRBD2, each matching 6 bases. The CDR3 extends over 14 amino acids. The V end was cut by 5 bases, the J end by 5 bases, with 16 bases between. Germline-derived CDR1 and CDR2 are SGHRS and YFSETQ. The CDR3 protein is CASRHTTGRETQYF. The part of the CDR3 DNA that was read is TGCGCCAGCAGACATACTACAGGGAGGGAGACC.

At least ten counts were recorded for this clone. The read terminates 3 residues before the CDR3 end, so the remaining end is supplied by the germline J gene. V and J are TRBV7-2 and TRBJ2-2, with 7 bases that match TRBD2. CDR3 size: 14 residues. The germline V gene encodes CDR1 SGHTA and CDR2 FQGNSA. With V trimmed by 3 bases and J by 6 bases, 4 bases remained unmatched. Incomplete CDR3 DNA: TGTGCCAGCAGCTTGGACCGGGGGGCCGGGGAG. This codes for CASSLDRGAGE. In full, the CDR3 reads CASSLDRGAGELFF.

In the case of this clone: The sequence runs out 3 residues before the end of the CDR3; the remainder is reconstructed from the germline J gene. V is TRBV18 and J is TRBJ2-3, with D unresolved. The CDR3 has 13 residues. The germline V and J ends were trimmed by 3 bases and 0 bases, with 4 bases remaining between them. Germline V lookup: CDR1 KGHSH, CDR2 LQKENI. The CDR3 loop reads CASSPASTDTQYF. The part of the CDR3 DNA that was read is TGTGCCAGCTCACCGGCTAGCACAGATACG.

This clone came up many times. The DNA read from the CDR3 is TGTGCCAGCAGTTTTACCGGTTCACTCTACGAG. Translated, it gives CASSFTGSLYE. The whole CDR3 protein reads CASSFTGSLYEQYF. The chain is built from TRBV28 and TRBJ2-7; no clear D gene. The observed sequence ends 3 residues before the CDR3 terminus, with the missing tail filled in from the germline J gene. CDR1 MDHEN and CDR2 SYDVKM come from the germline V gene. The CDR3 totals 14 residues. Trimming left V 3 bases short and J 3 bases short, with 12 bases between.